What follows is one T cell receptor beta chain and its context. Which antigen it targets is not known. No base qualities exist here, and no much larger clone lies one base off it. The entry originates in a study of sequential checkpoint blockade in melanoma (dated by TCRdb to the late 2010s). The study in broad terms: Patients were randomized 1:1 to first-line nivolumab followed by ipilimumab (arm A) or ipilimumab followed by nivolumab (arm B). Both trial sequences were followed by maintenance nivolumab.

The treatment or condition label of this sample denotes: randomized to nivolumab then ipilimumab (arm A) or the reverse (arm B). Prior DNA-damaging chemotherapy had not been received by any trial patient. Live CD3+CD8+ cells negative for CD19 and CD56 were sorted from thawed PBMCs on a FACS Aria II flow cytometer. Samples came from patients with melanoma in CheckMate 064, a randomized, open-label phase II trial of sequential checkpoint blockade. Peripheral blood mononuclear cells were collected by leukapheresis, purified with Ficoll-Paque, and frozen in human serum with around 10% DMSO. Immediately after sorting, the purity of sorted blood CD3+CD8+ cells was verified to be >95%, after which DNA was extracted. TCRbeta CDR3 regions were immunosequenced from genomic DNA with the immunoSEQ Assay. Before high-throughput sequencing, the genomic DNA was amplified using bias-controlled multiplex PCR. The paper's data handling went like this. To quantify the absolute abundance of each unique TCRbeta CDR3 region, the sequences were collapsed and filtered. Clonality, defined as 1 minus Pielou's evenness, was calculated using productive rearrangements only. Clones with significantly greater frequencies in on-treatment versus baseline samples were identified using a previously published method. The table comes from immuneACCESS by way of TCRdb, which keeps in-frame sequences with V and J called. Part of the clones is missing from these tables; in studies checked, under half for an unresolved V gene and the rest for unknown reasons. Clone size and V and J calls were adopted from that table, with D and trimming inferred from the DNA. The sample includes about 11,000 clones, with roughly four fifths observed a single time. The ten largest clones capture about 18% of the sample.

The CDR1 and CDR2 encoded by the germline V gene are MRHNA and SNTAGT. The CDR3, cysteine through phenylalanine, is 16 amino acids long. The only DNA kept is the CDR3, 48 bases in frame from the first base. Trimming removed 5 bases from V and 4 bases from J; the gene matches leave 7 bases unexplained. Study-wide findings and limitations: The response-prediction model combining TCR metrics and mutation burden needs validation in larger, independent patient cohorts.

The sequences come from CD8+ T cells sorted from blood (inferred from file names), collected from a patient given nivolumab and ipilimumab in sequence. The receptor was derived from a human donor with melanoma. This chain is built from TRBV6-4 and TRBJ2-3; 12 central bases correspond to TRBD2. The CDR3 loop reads CASSLLAGGPPDTQYF. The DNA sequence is TGTGCCAGCAGTCTCCTAGCGGGGGGGCCCCCAGATACGCAGTATTTT.